This T cell receptor beta chain originates from a study of shared clonotypes between healthy human individuals. Deletions cut 6 bases from V and 1 base from J, with 12 bases between. CDR3 length: 14 amino acids. Germline lookup yields CDR1 MNHNS and CDR2 SASEGT. The repertoire was sequenced with immunoSEQ multiplex PCR; TCRdb's copy has only in-frame clones and lacks some. The sample has 2 million to 2.5 million clones; approximately 94% are singletons. The specimen sequenced was naive CD4+ T cells sorted from blood. Subset described: CD45RA+ positively selected. The TCR was taken from a man aged 18 to 29 in good health. J is TRBJ1-2 and V is TRBV6-1; D is undetermined. The DNA of the CDR3 is TGTGCCAGCAGGCCAACCGGGAGTAACTATGGCTACACCTTC. This translates into CASRPTGSNYGYTF.